Below, 21 T cell receptor beta chains from the same sample are listed, as sequenced in a study of OX40 agonist ivuxolimab in advanced cancers. Generated by immunoSEQ multiplex PCR, the TCRdb table keeps only in-frame clones and is missing some. The sample comprises some 90,000 clones, approximately 87% of which are singletons, and about 4.6% rests with the top ten. The sample in question was CD4+ or CD8+ T cells sorted from blood, obtained in a trial of the OX40 agonist ivuxolimab. These receptors were obtained from an adult with an advanced solid tumor such as melanoma, head and neck, liver or kidney cancer.

The chain uses TRBV30 and TRBJ2-7; TRBD1 is a possible D gene (5 bases). The germline V gene has CDR1 GTSNPN and CDR2 SVGIG (reference sequence). Trimming shortened V by 6 bases and J by 5 bases, and 11 bases separated the two germline ends. CDR3 size: 11 residues. In DNA form, the CDR3 reads TGTGCCTGCAGGGCCGTAGACGAGCAGTACTTC. This translates into CACRAVDEQYF.

This clone was seen a single time. The chain is built from TRBV7-9 and TRBJ2-1; 8 bases map to TRBD2. In germline, CDR1 is SEHNR, CDR2 FQNEAQ (reference sequence). The CDR3 covers 15 residues. Losses at the gene ends were 5 bases for V and 6 bases for J; bases not matched to a gene: 9. The chain's CDR3 is CASSLLGSGANEQFF. CDR3 nucleotides: TGTGCCAGCAGCCTTCTTGGTAGCGGGGCCAATGAGCAGTTCTTC.

The rearrangement joins TRBV25-1 to TRBJ1-1, with D hard to call. CDR1 MGHDK and CDR2 SYGVNS come from the germline V gene. Trimming shortened V by 6 bases and J by 7 bases, and 9 bases separated the two germline ends. This CDR3 region has 11 residues. The CDR3 DNA reads TGTGCCAGCAGAACAGCATATGAAGCTTTCTTT. Protein sequence: CASRTAYEAFF.

The chain has TRBV27 and TRBJ2-4; possibly TRBD2 for D (5 bases). The CDR3 extends over 14 amino acids. V lost 2 bases, J lost 1 base, and 6 bases lay in between. CDR1 is MNHEY, CDR2 SMNVEV, per germline (reference sequence). For the CDR3, the DNA is TGTGCCAGCAGTTTAGAGGGTGCCAAAAACATTCAGTACTTC. The encoded protein is CASSLEGAKNIQYF.

J is TRBJ1-1 and V is TRBV5-1; unclear D gene. The CDR3 extends over 15 amino acids. Trimming stripped 0 bases from V and 1 base from J, with 10 bases between. Germline V gene data show CDR1 as SGHRS and CDR2 as YFSETQ. The DNA of the CDR3 is TGCGCCAGCAGCTTGGGAGTCAACTCGAACACTGAAGCTTTCTTT. Translation: CASSLGVNSNTEAFF. Variable domain in full (rest from reference TRBV5-1 and TRBJ1-1): KAGVTQTPRYLIKTRGQQVTLSCSPISGHRSVSWYQQTPGQGLQFLFEYFSETQRNKGNFPGRFSGRQFSNSRSEMNVSTLELGDSALYLCASSLGVNSNTEAFFGQGTRLTVV.

V is TRBV28 and J is TRBJ1-6; 8 bases are shared with TRBD1. The trim removed 7 bases at V and 7 bases at J, leaving 0 bases unmatched. The CDR3 is 12 residues long. In germline, CDR1 is MDHEN, CDR2 SYDVKM. CDR3 sequence (DNA): TGTGCCAGCACAGGGGGCAATTCACCCCTCCACTTT. This sequence encodes CASTGGNSPLHF.

CDR3 in amino acids: CASSVGVMNTEAFF. DNA for the CDR3: TGTGCCAGCAGCGTTGGAGTCATGAACACTGAAGCTTTCTTT. The chain carries TRBV9 and TRBJ1-1; D is unclear. Germline CDR1 is SGDLS and CDR2 is YYNGEE. Trimming pared 2 bases from V and 0 bases from J, leaving 8 bases between. The CDR3 runs 14 residues.

The V gene is TRBV18, the J gene TRBJ1-2, with TRBD1 matching 8 bases. Germline assignment: CDR1 KGHSH and CDR2 LQKENI. The CDR3 contains 14 residues. The V gene end was trimmed by 3 bases and the J gene end by 8 bases; junction bases not matched to a gene: 8. For the CDR3, the DNA is TGTGCCAGCTCACCCCTCCAGGGGGCAGGGGGCTACACCTTC. It is translated as CASSPLQGAGGYTF.

The rearrangement uses TRBV6-5 and TRBJ2-2; TRBD2 aligns across 7 bases. The CDR3 length is 15 residues. After removal of 2 bases from V and 8 bases from J, the junction contained 8 bases not matched to a gene. Per the germline V gene, CDR1 is MNHEY and CDR2 is SVGAGI. The CDR3 loop is CASSYLSGGRGELFF. The CDR3 coding sequence is TGTGCCAGCAGTTACCTGTCGGGAGGCCGGGGGGAGCTGTTTTTT.

The rearrangement joins TRBV6-5 to TRBJ2-7, with a tentative D call TRBD1 (6 bases). V lost 5 bases to trimming and J lost 2 bases, with 13 bases between them. The germline V gene has CDR1 MNHEY and CDR2 SVGAGI. This CDR3 is 14 amino acids long. The CDR3: CASSEDRFPYEQYF. CDR3 nucleotides: TGTGCCAGCAGTGAGGACAGATTTCCCTACGAGCAGTACTTC.

J is TRBJ2-6 and V is TRBV30; TRBD1 is a possible D gene (7 bases). CDR1 and CDR2 (germline): GTSNPN, SVGIG (reference sequence). The CDR3 loop spans 20 amino acids. V was trimmed by 2 bases and J by 0 bases, leaving 23 bases between them. The CDR3 loop reads CAWSTYPPRDSSSGANVLTF. CDR3 in DNA: TGTGCCTGGAGTACCTACCCACCGCGGGACAGCAGCTCTGGGGCCAACGTCCTGACTTTC.

This chain joins TRBV7-9 and TRBJ2-7; 10 bases are a match to TRBD2. Germline V gene sequence: CDR1 SEHNR, CDR2 FQNEAQ (reference sequence). V lost 10 bases and J lost 2; bases outside the gene matches: 5. This CDR3 is 13 amino acids long. This CDR3 reads CAIASGSPYEQYF. CDR3 bases: TGTGCCATTGCTAGCGGGAGTCCCTACGAGCAGTACTTC.

The CDR3 region has the DNA TGTGCCAGTAGTAGGACAAAGAGCTCCTACAATGAGCAGTTCTTC. Its protein product is CASSRTKSSYNEQFF. The V call is TRBV19, the J call TRBJ2-1; maybe TRBD1 (5 bases). The V gene's germline CDR1 is LNHDA and CDR2 SQIVND (reference sequence). The V and J ends lost 4 bases and 0 bases respectively, with 10 bases between them. The CDR3 is made up of 15 amino acids. Full variable domain (rest looked up from reference TRBV19 and TRBJ2-1): DGGITQSPKYLFRKEGQNVTLSCEQNLNHDAMYWYRQDPGQGLRLIYYSQIVNDFQKGDIAEGYSVSREKKESFPLTVTSAQKNPTAFYLCASSRTKSSYNEQFFGPGTRLTVL.

This clone was seen only a few times. The chain has TRBV11-3 and TRBJ2-1; 8 bases fit TRBD2. The CDR3 consists of 15 residues. V shed 4 bases, J shed 7 bases, and the junction held 9 bases outside the gene matches. Germline V gene data show CDR1 as SGHNT and CDR2 as YENEEA. The CDR3 protein is CASSSSAGGSNEQFF. Here the CDR3 DNA reads TGTGCCAGCAGCTCCAGTGCGGGGGGAAGTAATGAGCAGTTCTTC.

This clone came up a few times. This chain connects TRBV6-6 to TRBJ1-3; a weak D match, TRBD1 (5 bases). This CDR3 region has 14 residues. Trimming left V 8 bases short and J 0 bases short, with 11 bases between. Germline lookup yields CDR1 MNHNY and CDR2 SVGAGI (reference sequence). In DNA form, the CDR3 reads TGTGCCAGCGGCCTGACAGACTCTGGAAACACCATATATTTT. Its protein is CASGLTDSGNTIYF.

The V and J genes are TRBV5-4 and TRBJ2-1; possible D gene TRBD2, 6 bases. Germline V gene lookup returns CDR1 SGHNT and CDR2 YYREEE (reference sequence). The CDR3 covers 13 residues. Trimming removed 5 bases at V and 7 bases at J, with 13 bases between. This chain's CDR3 is CASSRPGGNEQFF. CDR3 DNA: TGTGCCAGCAGTCGACCCGGAGGGAATGAGCAGTTCTTC.

The chain links TRBV4-2 to TRBJ2-3; the match to TRBD2 covers 7 bases. The CDR3 length is 15 residues. The germline gives CDR1 LGHNA, CDR2 YNFKEQ. Trimming at V came to 4 bases and at J to 3 bases, leaving 7 bases not matched to a gene. CDR3 in DNA: TGTGCCAGCAGCCTAAAGGGAGGGGAGACAGATACGCAGTATTTT. Translation gives CASSLKGGETDTQYF.

The V and J genes are TRBV19 and TRBJ2-1; D assignment may be TRBD1 or TRBD2 (5 bases each). The CDR3 spans 14 residues. Trimming pared 3 bases from V and 4 bases from J, leaving 10 bases between. Germline CDR1 is LNHDA and CDR2 is SQIVND (reference sequence). CDR3: CASSIGTQYNEQFF. The CDR3, as DNA: TGTGCCAGTAGTATTGGGACCCAGTACAATGAGCAGTTCTTC.

The V call is TRBV28, the J call TRBJ1-5, with D unresolved. CDR1 and CDR2 from the germline V gene are MDHEN and SYDVKM. CDR3 length equals 15 residues. The ends were cut back, 3 bases at V and 6 bases at J, with 15 bases in the middle. The CDR3 sequence: CASSLVGSIGQPQHF. As DNA, the CDR3 is TGTGCCAGCAGTTTGGTCGGGAGTATAGGTCAGCCCCAGCATTTT. Using reference TRBV28 and TRBJ1-5 for the parts outside the CDR3, the full variable domain is DVKVTQSSRYLVKRTGEKVFLECVQDMDHENMFWYRQDPGLGLRLIYFSYDVKMKEKGDIPEGYSVSREKKERFSLILESASTNQTSMYLCASSLVGSIGQPQHFGDGTRLSIL.

The chain combines TRBV28 with TRBJ2-3; D is possibly TRBD1 (6 bases). The germline gives CDR1 MDHEN, CDR2 SYDVKM. V was clipped by 8 bases and J by 4 bases, with 13 bases between them. This CDR3 region has 13 residues. The chain's CDR3 is CASLNRVADTQYF. The CDR3, as DNA: TGTGCCAGCCTCAACAGGGTTGCAGATACGCAGTATTTT.

This clone was counted a single time. V and J are TRBV28 and TRBJ2-7, with D unresolved. Trimming pared 4 bases from V and 7 bases from J, leaving 11 bases between. The germline V gene has CDR1 MDHEN and CDR2 SYDVKM. The CDR3 extends over 12 amino acids. This chain's CDR3 is CASSSVNREQYF. The DNA of the CDR3 is TGTGCCAGCAGTTCCGTCAATCGGGAGCAGTACTTC. Drawing the rest from reference TRBV28 and TRBJ2-7, the complete variable domain is DVKVTQSSRYLVKRTGEKVFLECVQDMDHENMFWYRQDPGLGLRLIYFSYDVKMKEKGDIPEGYSVSREKKERFSLILESASTNQTSMYLCASSSVNREQYFGPGTRLTVT.